Following are 27 T cell receptor beta chains from one sample sequenced in a study of T cells in tuberculosis. TCRdb keeps only in-frame clones here, not all; method: immunoSEQ multiplex PCR. The profile shows around 49,000 clones, roughly 96% of them singletons. Described time point: new active TB diagnosis, blood taken before or within 7 days of starting treatment. The starting material was PBMCs, obtained at tuberculosis diagnosis. The receptors were gathered from an adult with tuberculosis.

V usage is TRBV4-3 and J usage is TRBJ2-1; a weak D match, TRBD2 (7 bases). From germline, CDR1 is LGHNA and CDR2 YSLEER. The CDR3 has 14 residues. Trimming left V 0 bases short and J 10 bases short, with 13 bases between. Here the CDR3 DNA reads TGCGCCAGCAGCCAAGATTTGGGGGGGGGCGAGCAGTTCTTC. This codes for CASSQDLGGGEQFF.

The CDR3 sequence: CARPPPVHTGELFF. DNA for the CDR3: TGTGCCAGACCACCCCCAGTTCACACCGGGGAGCTGTTTTTT. This sequence joins TRBV9 and TRBJ2-2, with D hard to call. V shed 8 bases and J shed 3 bases, with 14 bases lying between them. The CDR3 runs to 14 residues. The V gene's germline CDR1 is SGDLS and CDR2 YYNGEE. Filled out from reference TRBV9 and TRBJ2-2, the complete variable domain reads DSGVTQTPKHLITATGQRVTLRCSPRSGDLSVYWYQQSLDQGLQFLIQYYNGEERAKGNILERFSAQQFPDLHSELNLSSLELGDSALYFCARPPPVHTGELFFGEGSRLTVL.

V usage is TRBV28 and J usage is TRBJ1-4; D might be TRBD1 (5 bases). The CDR3 spans 14 residues. CDR1 and CDR2 from the germline V gene are MDHEN and SYDVKM. Trimming left V 5 bases short and J 5 bases short, with 12 bases between. The CDR3, as DNA: TGTGCCAGCAGTGCTCAGGACATCAATGAAAAACTGTTTTTT. Its protein product is CASSAQDINEKLFF.

V is TRBV10-3 and J is TRBJ2-1; 10 bases line up with TRBD2. The CDR3 is made up of 14 amino acids. Germline V gene data show CDR1 as ENHRY and CDR2 as SYGVKD. The V segment lost 6 bases and the J segment 8 bases; nucleotides outside the gene matches: 7. CDR3 region: CAISPAGGVDEQFF. In DNA, the CDR3 is TGTGCCATCAGCCCAGCGGGAGGGGTTGATGAGCAGTTCTTC.

The chain couples TRBV9 to TRBJ2-2; D is ambiguous. The V gene's germline CDR1 is SGDLS and CDR2 YYNGEE. This CDR3 is built from 13 residues. With 6 bases removed from V and 8 bases from J, the gap between germline ends came to 14 bases. In DNA, the CDR3 is TGTGCCAGCAACGAAACCCCCGGGGGGGAGCTGTTTTTT. Translated, it gives CASNETPGGELFF.

The chain recombines TRBV15 with TRBJ2-3, with TRBD1 matching over 9 bases. Germline assignment: CDR1 LNHNV and CDR2 YYDKDF (reference sequence). The CDR3 runs 16 residues. V lost 3 bases to trimming and J lost 4 bases; unmatched junction nucleotides: 8. The CDR3 loop is CATSRATGGFPDTQYF. DNA of the CDR3: TGTGCCACCAGCAGGGCGACAGGGGGTTTTCCAGATACGCAGTATTTT.

The V gene is TRBV7-2, the J gene TRBJ1-5; D possibly corresponds to TRBD1 (5 bases). The CDR3 is 15 amino acids. Germline-derived CDR1 and CDR2 are SGHTA and FQGNSA. The V and J ends lost 1 base and 4 bases respectively, with 11 bases between them. The CDR3 DNA sequence: TGTGCCAGCAGCTTAGTCCCAGGGATTAATCAGCCCCAGCATTTT. Its translation is CASSLVPGINQPQHF.

V and J are TRBV2 and TRBJ2-3, with TRBD2 matching over 9 bases. The CDR3 totals 17 residues. With V trimmed by 3 bases and J by 0 bases, 7 bases remained unmatched. Germline CDR1 reads SNHLY; CDR2 reads FYNNEI. In DNA, the CDR3 is TGTGCCAGCAGTGACCCGACCGGGACTAGCAGCACAGATACGCAGTATTTT. Translation: CASSDPTGTSSTDTQYF.

The chain uses TRBV18 and TRBJ2-2; 9 positions match TRBD1. CDR3 length equals 20 residues. Germline lookup yields CDR1 KGHSH and CDR2 LQKENI. The trim removed 5 bases at V and 1 base at J, leaving 17 bases unmatched. CDR3 nucleotides: TGTGCCAGCTCAAGTTACCGGGACAGGGTCCTTTTCTTGAACACCGGGGAGCTGTTTTTT. It specifies CASSSYRDRVLFLNTGELFF.

The chain combines TRBV7-9 with TRBJ1-3, with TRBD1 matching 7 bases. This CDR3 spans 16 amino acids. Unmatched junction bases numbered 5, after V lost 1 base and J lost 2 bases. Germline lookup yields CDR1 SEHNR and CDR2 FQNEAQ (reference sequence). CDR3 residues: CASSLGWTGAGNTIYF. CDR3 in DNA: TGTGCCAGCAGCTTAGGATGGACAGGCGCTGGAAACACCATATATTTT.

The rearrangement uses TRBV6-5 and TRBJ2-5, with a weak D call TRBD1 (6 bases). CDR1 is MNHEY and CDR2 is SVGAGI in the germline V gene. The ends were cut back, 2 bases at V and 5 bases at J, with 18 bases in the middle. The CDR3 length is 16 residues. The CDR3 coding sequence is TGTGCCAGCAGTTACGGGGGCCTACAAACTGGGGAGACCCAGTACTTC. This sequence encodes CASSYGGLQTGETQYF.

V gene TRBV7-2 combines with J gene TRBJ2-3; D gene uncertain. The V gene's germline CDR1 is SGHTA and CDR2 FQGNSA. This CDR3 has 14 residues. The germline V and J ends were trimmed by 1 base and 3 bases, with 8 bases remaining between them. CDR3 sequence reads: CASSLGGPTDTQYF. CDR3 coding DNA: TGTGCCAGCAGCTTAGGAGGTCCTACAGATACGCAGTATTTT. Combining the CDR3 with reference TRBV7-2 and TRBJ2-3 gives the whole variable domain GAGVSQSPSNKVTEKGKDVELRCDPISGHTALYWYRQSLGQGLEFLIYFQGNSAPDKSGLPSDRFSAERTGGSVSTLTIQRTQQEDSAVYLCASSLGGPTDTQYFGPGTRLTVL.

This chain links TRBV9 with TRBJ2-5; the D gene is possibly TRBD1 (6 bases). Germline CDR1 SGDLS, CDR2 YYNGEE. Trimming took off 3 bases at V and 5 bases at J, with 11 bases between the two ends. The CDR3 has 13 residues. CDR3 sequence reads: CASSGGRGETQYF. As DNA, the CDR3 is TGTGCCAGCAGCGGGGGGCGAGGGGAGACCCAGTACTTC.

This rearrangement joins TRBV30 to TRBJ1-1; D is unclear. Trimming took 2 bases from V and 1 from J, leaving 17 bases between them. Germline assignment: CDR1 GTSNPN and CDR2 SVGIG (reference sequence). CDR3 length: 16 residues. In DNA form, the CDR3 reads TGTGCCTGGAGTCGGGAATGGGAAAGGGCGAACACTGAAGCTTTCTTT. Translated: CAWSREWERANTEAFF.

The CDR3 spells CASSSRGPTGGYEQYF. The CDR3 DNA is TGTGCCAGCAGCTCACGAGGCCCCACAGGGGGCTACGAGCAGTACTTC. This chain joins TRBV11-2 and TRBJ2-7, with 8 bases aligning to TRBD1. CDR3 length equals 16 residues. Looked up from germline, CDR1 is SGHAT and CDR2 is FQNNGV. J lost 3 bases, V lost 4 bases, and 11 bases had no gene match.

The rearrangement joins TRBV27 to TRBJ1-1, with D unresolved. V dropped 5 bases and J dropped 0 bases, with 13 bases sitting between them. The germline CDR1 and CDR2 sequences are MNHEY and SMNVEV (reference sequence). CDR3 size: 15 residues. The CDR3 DNA follows: TGTGCCAGCAGTCCCGGACTCGTCATGAACACTGAAGCTTTCTTT. Amino acids: CASSPGLVMNTEAFF.

The gene calls are TRBV19 and TRBJ2-7; 14 bases fit TRBD2. The CDR3 covers 13 residues. Germline lookup yields CDR1 LNHDA and CDR2 SQIVND (reference sequence). Trimming removed 3 bases from V and 11 bases from J; junction bases left unmatched: 3. The CDR3 sequence is CASSMGTSGRKYF. Here the CDR3 DNA reads TGTGCCAGTAGTATGGGGACTAGCGGGAGAAAGTACTTC.

This chain uses TRBV9 with TRBJ1-1; D gene unclear. The CDR3 has 15 residues. Deletions cut 0 bases from V and 0 bases from J, with 9 bases between. The germline gives CDR1 SGDLS, CDR2 YYNGEE. The DNA for the CDR3 is TGTGCCAGCAGCGTAGGGGGAGGTATGAACACTGAAGCTTTCTTT. Translation gives CASSVGGGMNTEAFF.

The count of this clone is one. The CDR3 here is CASSPSGSAYEQYF. In nucleotides, the CDR3 is TGTGCCAGTAGCCCTAGCGGGAGTGCCTACGAGCAGTACTTC. V and J are TRBV19 and TRBJ2-7, with 10 bases fitting TRBD2. Germline CDR1 is LNHDA and CDR2 is SQIVND (reference sequence). With V trimmed by 6 bases and J by 2 bases, 4 bases remained unmatched. The CDR3 has 14 residues.

The J gene is TRBJ2-7, the V gene TRBV5-1; 8 bases are shared with TRBD1. Trimming cost V 0 bases and J 2 bases; bases outside gene matches: 10. This CDR3 is built from 17 residues. Germline V gene sequence: CDR1 SGHRS, CDR2 YFSETQ. The CDR3 sequence: CASSLASGSGGTYEQYF. CDR3 sequence (DNA): TGCGCCAGCAGCTTGGCCAGTGGGTCAGGGGGCACCTACGAGCAGTACTTC.

This clone was picked up one time. The chain is built from TRBV27 and TRBJ1-3; D is unresolved. The CDR3 has 16 residues. Germline lookup yields CDR1 MNHEY and CDR2 SMNVEV (reference sequence). V was shortened by 6 bases and J by 1 base, with 16 bases between the two germline ends. In nucleotides, the CDR3 is TGTGCCAGCAGCCAAATTTTCGGCGGGTCTGGAAACACCATATATTTT. This sequence encodes CASSQIFGGSGNTIYF.

The CDR3 DNA follows: TGTGCCAGCTCACCGAGGGAATGGGACACCATATATTTT. Translated, it gives CASSPREWDTIYF. This chain uses TRBV18 with TRBJ1-3; D is unclear. Germline V CDR1 and CDR2: KGHSH, LQKENI. Trimming took 3 bases from V and 8 from J, leaving 11 bases between them. The CDR3 runs to 13 residues.

In this sample, this clone turned up once. V gene TRBV28 combines with J gene TRBJ1-5; maybe TRBD1 (5 bases). Germline CDR1 and CDR2: MDHEN and SYDVKM. CDR3 size: 14 residues. The V end lost 6 bases, the J end lost 3 bases, and 12 bases lay between the germline ends. DNA for the CDR3: TGTGCCAGCAGACCCACGGGGGTCAATCAGCCCCAGCATTTT. This codes for CASRPTGVNQPQHF.

The V call is TRBV4-3, the J call TRBJ1-2, with 7 positions matching TRBD1. V lost 0 bases, J lost 6 bases, and 7 bases stayed unmatched. CDR3 length: 15 residues. Germline-derived CDR1 and CDR2 are LGHNA and YSLEER. CDR3 DNA sequence: TGCGCCAGCAGCCAAGATACAGGGGTCGGCAATGGCTACACCTTC. As protein: CASSQDTGVGNGYTF.

This chain connects TRBV28 to TRBJ2-3; 12 bases are shared with TRBD1. With 4 bases clipped from V and 4 bases from J, the junction kept 0 bases outside the gene matches. Germline V gives CDR1 MDHEN, CDR2 SYDVKM. This CDR3 has 14 residues. CDR3 bases: TGTGCCAGCAGTTGGGACAGGGGGCCAGATACGCAGTATTTT. Translating it yields CASSWDRGPDTQYF.

The chain couples TRBV7-2 to TRBJ2-5; 7 bases map to TRBD2. The CDR3 totals 16 residues. After removal of 5 bases from V and 1 base from J, the junction contained 10 bases not matched to a gene. Germline V lookup: CDR1 SGHTA, CDR2 FQGNSA. The chain's CDR3 is CASSPGGGRGQETQYF. In nucleotides, the CDR3 is TGTGCCAGCAGCCCGGGCGGGGGAAGGGGCCAAGAGACCCAGTACTTC.

This chain joins TRBV28 and TRBJ2-7; D possibly corresponds to TRBD1 (6 bases). Trimming pared 5 bases from V and 0 bases from J, leaving 17 bases between. This CDR3 has 16 residues. Germline V gene sequence: CDR1 MDHEN, CDR2 SYDVKM. CDR3 DNA: TGTGCCAGCAGTCCAAACAGGGCTCGGAGCTCCTACGAGCAGTACTTC. This translates into CASSPNRARSSYEQYF.